This T cell receptor (beta chain) was observed in a study of shared clonotypes between healthy human individuals. Findings and limits, study-wide: Sorted-subset samples were not fully sequenced, rarefaction indicated.

In the case of this clone: What it binds is unknown.

V was trimmed by 2 bases and J by 5 bases, leaving 15 bases between them. The CDR3 length is 14 residues. The germline gives CDR1 SQVTM, CDR2 ANQGSEA. Sequenced by immunoSEQ multiplex PCR; TCRdb stores in-frame clones only, minus some. The profile shows 1,100,000 or so clones, around 78% of them singletons. The chain couples TRBV29-1 to TRBJ1-1; tentative D call: TRBD1 (6 bases). What was sequenced was memory CD4+ T cells from PBMCs. This sample's subset: CD45RA-negative fraction. The TCR comes from a man between 18 and 35 years old in good health. Some clones in this sample may be carry-over from other donors' samples. Here the CDR3 DNA reads TGCAGCGTTGAATTTGGGGGCCGGGGGACTGAAGCTTTCTTT. It encodes CSVEFGGRGTEAFF. The whole variable domain, remainder taken from reference TRBV29-1 and TRBJ1-1, is SAVISQKPSRDICQRGTSLTIQCQVDSQVTMMFWYRQQPGQSLTLIATANQGSEATYESGFVIDKFPISRPNLTFSTLTVSNMSPEDSSIYLCSVEFGGRGTEAFFGQGTRLTVV.